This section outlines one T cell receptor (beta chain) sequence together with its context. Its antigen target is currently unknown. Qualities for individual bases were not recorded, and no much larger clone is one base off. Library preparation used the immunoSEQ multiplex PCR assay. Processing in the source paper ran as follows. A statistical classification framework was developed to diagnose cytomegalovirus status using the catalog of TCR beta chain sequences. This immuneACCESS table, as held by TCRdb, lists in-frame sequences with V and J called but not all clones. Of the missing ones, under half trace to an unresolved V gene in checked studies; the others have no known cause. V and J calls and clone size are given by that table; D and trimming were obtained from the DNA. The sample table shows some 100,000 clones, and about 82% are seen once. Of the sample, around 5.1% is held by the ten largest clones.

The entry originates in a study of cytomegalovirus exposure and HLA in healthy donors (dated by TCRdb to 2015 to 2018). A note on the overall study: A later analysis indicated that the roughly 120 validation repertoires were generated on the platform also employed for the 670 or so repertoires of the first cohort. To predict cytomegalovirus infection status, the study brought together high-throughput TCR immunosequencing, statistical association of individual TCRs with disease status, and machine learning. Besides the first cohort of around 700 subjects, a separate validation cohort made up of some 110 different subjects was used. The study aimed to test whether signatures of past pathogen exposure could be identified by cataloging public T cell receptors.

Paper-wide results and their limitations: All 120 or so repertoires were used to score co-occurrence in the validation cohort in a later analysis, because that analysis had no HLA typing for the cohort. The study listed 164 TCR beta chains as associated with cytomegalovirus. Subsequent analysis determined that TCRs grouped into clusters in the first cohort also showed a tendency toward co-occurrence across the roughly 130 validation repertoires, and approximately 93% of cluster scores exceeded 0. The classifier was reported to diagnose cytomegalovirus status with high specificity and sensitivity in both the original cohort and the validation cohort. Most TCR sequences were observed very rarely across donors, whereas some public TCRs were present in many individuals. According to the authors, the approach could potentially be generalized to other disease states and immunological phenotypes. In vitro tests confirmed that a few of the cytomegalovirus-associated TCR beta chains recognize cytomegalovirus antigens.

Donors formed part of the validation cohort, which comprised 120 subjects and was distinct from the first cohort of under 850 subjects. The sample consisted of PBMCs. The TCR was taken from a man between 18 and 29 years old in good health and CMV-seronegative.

The CDR3 is CASSQDRGPGPQHF. The nucleotide sequence reads as follows: TGCGCCAGCAGCCAAGATCGAGGCCCTGGGCCCCAGCATTTT. Here the chain combines TRBV4-1 and TRBJ1-5; a confident D gene designation cannot be given. CDR1 and CDR2 were assigned from the germline V gene as MGHRA and YSYEKL. At the junction V is shortened by 0 bases and J by 9 bases, with 12 bases in between. The CDR3 starts with the cysteine, ends with the phenylalanine, and has 14 residues. CDR3 DNA is the only sequence kept; it has 42 bases, read in frame from the first base.